This TCR beta chain derives from a study of blood T cell repertoires in COVID-19. Overall study: From the United States, Italy and Spain came samples of acute and convalescent COVID-19. T cells, B-cell-depleted T cells, or PBMCs supplied cDNA or gDNA.

Original data processing: Researchers report that nucleated cell counts were estimated from reference gene primer amplification. Here immunoSEQ multiplex PCR was the method, and the copy in TCRdb shows in-frame clones only, minus some. V and J calls and clone size come straight from that table; D and trimming were deduced from the DNA. The sample yields some 45,000 clones, over 75% seen once. The CDR3 sequence is 14 residues long. V lost 5 bases, J lost 6 bases, and 5 bases stayed unmatched. The germline gives CDR1 LNHDA, CDR2 SQIVND (reference sequence). The V and J genes are TRBV19 and TRBJ2-2; 8 bases map to TRBD1. The sample was peripheral blood. This sequence originates from a human donor in a cohort sampled during active COVID-19. The CDR3 loop is CASSPRTGPGELFF. CDR3 nucleotides: TGTGCCAGTAGTCCTAGGACAGGGCCCGGGGAGCTGTTTTTT.